Below are 8 T cell receptor beta chains sequenced from a single sample in a study of preoperative IRX-2 immunotherapy in early breast cancer. The treatment was: preoperative locoregional IRX-2 cytokine immunotherapy. Data came from immunoSEQ multiplex PCR; TCRdb stores just in-frame clones and leaves some out. Seen here are approximately 28,000 clones, around 74% observed once, and the top ten hold approximately 6.6%. The sequences come from lymph node tissue, collected after IRX-2 immunotherapy. The receptors derive from a human donor with breast cancer.

V gene TRBV12-2 combines with J gene TRBJ1-5. TRBV12-2 is marked as a pseudogene. The CDR3 runs 16 residues. The CDR3 sequence is CASRRVGYSGNQPQHF. CDR3 nucleotides: TGTGCCAGTAGACGGGTGGGGTATAGTGGCAATCAGCCCCAGCATTTT.

This clone was observed a handful of times. The rearrangement joins TRBV6-8 to TRBJ2-7, with TRBD2 identical over 14 bases. Looked up from germline, CDR1 is MNHGY and CDR2 is SAAAGT. V dropped 6 bases and J dropped 5; count of bases not matched to a gene: 6. The CDR3 consists of 15 residues. The CDR3 nucleotides read TGTGCCAGCAGGGGAGGGACTAGCGGGAGACACGAGCAGTACTTC. Its translation: CASRGGTSGRHEQYF.

The CDR3 nucleotides are TGTGCCAGCAGTTACTCTTTGGGGGCGGCCTCCTACGAGCAGTACTTC. Amino acids: CASSYSLGAASYEQYF. The rearrangement joins TRBV6-8 to TRBJ2-7, with D possibly matching TRBD1 (6 bases). Germline CDR1 and CDR2: MNHGY and SAAAGT. Trimming stripped 0 bases from V and 0 bases from J, with 12 bases between. The length of the CDR3 is 16 residues.

CDR3 nucleotide sequence: TGTGCCAGCAGCTTAGAGTACAGCTCTGGAAACACCATATATTTT. Its protein product is CASSLEYSSGNTIYF. This chain joins TRBV7-8 and TRBJ1-3, with unresolved D. Germline values: CDR1 SGHVS, CDR2 FQNEAQ. CDR3 size: 15 residues. V dropped 1 base and J dropped 0 bases, with 7 bases sitting between them. Based on the CDR3 plus reference TRBV7-8 and TRBJ1-3, the full variable domain is GAGVSQSPRYKVAKRGQDVALRCDPISGHVSLFWYQQALGQGPEFLTYFQNEAQLDKSGLPSDRFFAERPEGSVSTLKIQRTQQEDSAVYLCASSLEYSSGNTIYFGEGSWLTVV.

This sequence joins TRBV29-1 and TRBJ2-1; the match to TRBD2 covers 13 bases. This CDR3 spans 17 amino acids. The V gene end was trimmed by 3 bases and the J gene end by 6 bases; junction bases not matched to a gene: 11. The germline V gene has CDR1 SQVTM and CDR2 ANQGSEA. For the CDR3, the DNA is TGCAGCGTTGAGGGGGGACTAGCGGGACACCTTGGCAATGAGCAGTTCTTC. Its protein is CSVEGGLAGHLGNEQFF.

The rearrangement links TRBV5-2 to TRBJ1-1; the D call TRBD1 from the table was never checked on the DNA. TRBV5-2 is annotated as a pseudogene. There are 15 residues in the CDR3. CDR3 amino acids: CASSFMGALGTEAFF. The CDR3 region has the DNA TGTGCCAGCAGCTTTATGGGGGCTCTGGGCACTGAAGCTTTCTTT.

This clone has a handful of counts. The chain carries TRBV19 and TRBJ1-2, with 7 bases lining up with TRBD1. Germline V CDR1 and CDR2: LNHDA, SQIVND (reference sequence). This CDR3 comprises 15 residues. V lost 9 bases, J lost 0 bases, and 10 bases stayed unmatched. In DNA form, the CDR3 reads TGTGCCAGCAAAGAGGGGGCAGGTTCTAACTATGGCTACACCTTC. Residues: CASKEGAGSNYGYTF. The complete variable domain, with remaining parts taken from reference TRBV19 and TRBJ1-2, reads DGGITQSPKYLFRKEGQNVTLSCEQNLNHDAMYWYRQDPGQGLRLIYYSQIVNDFQKGDIAEGYSVSREKKESFPLTVTSAQKNPTAFYLCASKEGAGSNYGYTFGSGTRLTVV.

The rearrangement joins TRBV29-1 to TRBJ2-7, with a tentative D call TRBD1 (6 bases). V was pared by 6 bases and J by 4 bases, with 16 bases between. Looked up from germline, CDR1 is SQVTM and CDR2 is ANQGSEA. This CDR3 contains 13 residues. The CDR3 DNA is TGCAGCGTCTCACAGGGAGCAGTATACGAGCAGTACTTC. This codes for CSVSQGAVYEQYF.